The 24 T cell receptor beta chains below were found in one sample sequenced in a study of T-cell memory formation after mild COVID-19. In TCRdb, the 5' RACE reads were re-called with MiXCR into one record per CDR3 protein. The data contain around 530,000 distinct CDR3 sequences, less than 25% of them singletons. Sequenced material: PBMCs or a T cell subset sorted from them (not recorded which). The receptors were gathered from an adult woman who had mild COVID-19 (a few samples of this study predate the infection). Cell type and time point are not known.

This clonotype was seen only a few times. The gene calls are TRBV12-3 or TRBV12-4 and TRBJ1-1; 9 positions match TRBD1. This CDR3 region has 16 residues. The trim removed 5 bases at V and 1 base at J, leaving 8 bases unmatched. CDR3 in amino acids: CASSGRGQGPNTEAFF. CDR3 sequence (DNA): TGTGCCAGCAGTGGCAGGGGACAGGGCCCGAACACTGAAGCTTTCTTT.

This chain connects TRBV6-1 to TRBJ1-2; maybe TRBD1 (5 bases). This CDR3 has 14 residues. Germline V CDR1 and CDR2: MNHNS, SASEGT. Trimming took off 6 bases at V and 5 bases at J, with 16 bases between the two ends. The chain's CDR3 is CASSTPGREYGYTF. CDR3 in DNA: TGTGCCAGCAGCACACCGGGCAGGGAATATGGCTACACCTTC.

This clonotype was counted a few times. The chain carries TRBV20-1 and TRBJ2-3; tentatively, D is TRBD1 (7 bases). The CDR3 is 14 residues long. Trimming pared 5 bases from V and 6 bases from J, leaving 18 bases between. From germline, CDR1 is DFQATT and CDR2 SNEGSKA (reference sequence). In DNA form, the CDR3 reads TGCAGTGCTCCCTTACAGGGGAGGTATGATACGCAGTATTTT. Encoded protein: CSAPLQGRYDTQYF.

This clonotype was detected only a few times. This chain joins TRBV29-1 and TRBJ2-3, with 15 bases lining up with TRBD2. J gave up 1 base and V 4 bases, and 18 bases lay outside the gene matches. Germline loops: CDR1 SQVTM, CDR2 ANQGSEA. This CDR3 is 21 amino acids long. The CDR3 DNA follows: TGCAGCGTTGCTAAATCCCCGGGACTAGCGGGAGGATTTGAGGGCACAGATACGCAGTATTTT. This sequence encodes CSVAKSPGLAGGFEGTDTQYF.

J is TRBJ2-6 and V is TRBV13, with D maybe TRBD1 (5 bases). The length of the CDR3 is 17 residues. V dropped 4 bases and J dropped 0 bases, with 13 bases sitting between them. The germline gives CDR1 PRHDT, CDR2 FYEKMQ (reference sequence). CDR3: CASSSRGHHSGANVLTF. For the CDR3, the DNA is TGTGCCAGCAGCTCCCGAGGACATCACTCTGGGGCCAACGTCCTGACTTTC.

This chain uses TRBV9 with TRBJ2-1; TRBD2 aligns across 15 bases. Germline assignment: CDR1 SGDLS and CDR2 YYNGEE. The J segment lost 5 bases and the V segment lost 0 bases, leaving 9 bases of the junction unmatched. The CDR3 is 19 amino acids. The CDR3 here is CASSVVGWTSGRADNEQFF. The CDR3 DNA reads TGTGCCAGCAGCGTAGTTGGGTGGACTAGCGGGAGGGCCGACAATGAGCAGTTCTTC.

This clonotype has only a few counts. This sequence joins TRBV5-1 and TRBJ1-3; TRBD1 agrees at 7 bases. The CDR3 is 15 residues long. Unmatched junction bases numbered 6, after V lost 4 bases and J lost 2 bases. From germline, CDR1 is SGHRS and CDR2 YFSETQ. CDR3 in DNA: TGCGCCAGCAGCCTGGGAGGGACAGCTGGAAACACCATATATTTT. Protein: CASSLGGTAGNTIYF. The whole variable domain, remainder taken from reference TRBV5-1 and TRBJ1-3, is KAGVTQTPRYLIKTRGQQVTLSCSPISGHRSVSWYQQTPGQGLQFLFEYFSETQRNKGNFPGRFSGRQFSNSRSEMNVSTLELGDSALYLCASSLGGTAGNTIYFGEGSWLTVV.

This clonotype was detected only a few times. V is TRBV7-9 and J is TRBJ1-5, with D possibly being TRBD1 (6 bases). This CDR3 spans 18 amino acids. Trimming removed 5 bases from V and 4 bases from J, with 24 bases in between. Germline loops: CDR1 SEHNR, CDR2 FQNEAQ (reference sequence). CDR3 sequence reads: CASSRGVGLQDLNQPQHF. CDR3 bases: TGTGCCAGCAGCAGGGGGGTAGGGCTGCAAGATCTAAATCAGCCCCAGCATTTT.

This clonotype was counted a few times. The rearrangement links TRBV10-3 to TRBJ2-1, with 16 bases matching TRBD2. Losses at the gene ends were 10 bases for V and 12 bases for J; bases not matched to a gene: 6. The germline CDR1 and CDR2 sequences are ENHRY and SYGVKD. This CDR3 has 13 residues. CDR3 amino acids: CATGLAGGPGQFF. CDR3 nucleotides: TGTGCCACGGGACTAGCGGGAGGGCCCGGGCAGTTCTTC.

The chain recombines TRBV12-3 or TRBV12-4 with TRBJ2-3; 7 bases match TRBD2. Trimming took 7 bases from V and 2 from J; bases not matched to a gene: 9. The CDR3 is made up of 15 amino acids. The CDR3 sequence is CASTVGEGPTDTQYF. CDR3 DNA sequence: TGTGCCAGCACCGTGGGGGAGGGCCCCACAGATACGCAGTATTTT.

This chain connects TRBV27 to TRBJ2-7, with D tentatively TRBD2 (6 bases). The germline V and J ends were trimmed by 0 bases and 2 bases, with 11 bases remaining between them. The CDR3 covers 15 residues. Germline CDR1 is MNHEY and CDR2 is SMNVEV (reference sequence). DNA of the CDR3: TGTGCCAGCAGTTTATCCGGGACTCCTGCCTACGAGCAGTACTTC. Translated: CASSLSGTPAYEQYF.

The chain couples TRBV30 to TRBJ1-2, with no clear D. V was shortened by 8 bases and J by 0 bases, with 10 bases between the two germline ends. Germline CDR1 and CDR2: GTSNPN and SVGIG (reference sequence). The CDR3 runs 12 residues. The CDR3 loop is CARGETNYGYTF. The DNA of the CDR3 is TGTGCCCGGGGAGAGACTAACTATGGCTACACCTTC.

The chain recombines TRBV7-2 with TRBJ2-7; TRBD1 aligns across 9 bases. This CDR3 spans 14 amino acids. J gave up 5 bases and V 5 bases, and 7 bases lay outside the gene matches. The germline V gene has CDR1 SGHTA and CDR2 FQGNSA. CDR3 sequence reads: CASSRDRASDEQYF. The DNA for the CDR3 is TGTGCCAGCAGCCGGGACAGGGCGTCCGACGAGCAGTACTTC.

The sample holds a few counts of this clonotype. V and J are TRBV12-3 or TRBV12-4 and TRBJ2-2; weak D call: TRBD1 (6 bases). The CDR3 is 16 residues long. V was shortened by 6 bases and J by 0 bases, with 14 bases between the two germline ends. CDR3 residues: CASSPNRDANTGELFF. DNA for the CDR3: TGTGCCAGCAGCCCCAACAGGGATGCGAACACCGGGGAGCTGTTTTTT.

Worth noting for this clonotype: A junction end diverges from the germline sequence, so it may reflect a read error. The CDR3 reads CASSTMDGWGIAF. CDR3 DNA: TGCGCCAGCAGCACAATGGACGGGTGGGGAATAGCCTTC. V usage is TRBV5-1 and J usage is TRBJ1-2; unclear D gene. This CDR3 comprises 13 residues. CDR1 and CDR2 from the germline V gene are SGHRS and YFSETQ.

The CDR3 is CAISDHWGDRGTNEKLFF. Written as DNA, the CDR3 is TGTGCCATCAGTGACCATTGGGGCGACCGAGGGACTAATGAAAAACTGTTTTTT. The chain links TRBV10-3 to TRBJ1-4, with TRBD1 as a possible D gene (5 bases). The CDR3 is 18 residues long. Germline V gene data show CDR1 as ENHRY and CDR2 as SYGVKD. The V gene lost 3 bases and the J gene lost 2 bases, with 19 bases spanning the gap.

This clonotype has a count of ten or more. The chain couples TRBV12-3 or TRBV12-4 to TRBJ2-2; D is uncertain. V was pared by 7 bases and J by 6 bases, with 9 bases between. There are 12 residues in the CDR3. The CDR3 protein is CASTLGPGELFF. DNA of the CDR3: TGTGCCAGCACCTTAGGTCCCGGGGAGCTGTTTTTT.

This sequence joins TRBV20-1 and TRBJ1-2, with D possibly TRBD1 on 5 matching bases. Per germline, CDR1 DFQATT and CDR2 SNEGSKA (reference sequence). The V end was cut by 1 base, the J end by 3 bases, with 9 bases between. There are 13 residues in the CDR3. The CDR3 protein is CSARVRGDYGYTF. In DNA form, the CDR3 reads TGCAGTGCTAGAGTGCGGGGGGACTATGGCTACACCTTC.

The V gene is TRBV12-3 or TRBV12-4, the J gene TRBJ2-1, with 9 bases that match TRBD2. The CDR3 runs 15 residues. V dropped 8 bases and J dropped 6; count of bases not matched to a gene: 11. CDR3 DNA: TGTGCCAGCTGCGTAGCGGGAGTCGAGGGCAATGAGCAGTTCTTC. Translation: CASCVAGVEGNEQFF.

A remark on this clonotype: A much larger clone is a single base away; this may be a read error. The chain recombines TRBV3-1 with TRBJ1-1; 7 bases are a match to TRBD1. With V trimmed by 4 bases and J by 1 base, 9 bases remained unmatched. The CDR3 contains 16 residues. Germline-derived CDR1 and CDR2 are LGHDT and YNNKEL (reference sequence). The CDR3 loop reads CASSLRQGSGNTEAFF. The CDR3 DNA is TGTGCCAGCAGCCTGAGACAGGGATCGGGGAACACTGAAGCTTTCTTT.

This clonotype was seen many times. The chain has TRBV5-1 and TRBJ2-3; no clear D. CDR1 is SGHRS and CDR2 is YFSETQ in the germline V gene. The CDR3 is 16 residues long. V was pared by 0 bases and J by 4 bases, with 15 bases between. The CDR3 DNA is TGCGCCAGCAGCTTGGTGGGGTACCCTCGAGCAGATACGCAGTATTTT. Residues: CASSLVGYPRADTQYF.

This clonotype was picked up a small number of times. J is TRBJ2-5 and V is TRBV19; D possibly matches TRBD1 or TRBD2 (5 bases each). The CDR3 extends over 15 amino acids. Germline values: CDR1 LNHDA, CDR2 SQIVND (reference sequence). V lost 3 bases and J 5 bases, leaving 16 bases between the germline ends. The CDR3 DNA is TGTGCCAGTAGTATTGGGGACGTCCCCTCGGAGACCCAGTACTTC. This translates into CASSIGDVPSETQYF.

The chain is built from TRBV10-3 and TRBJ2-7; no reliable D call. This CDR3 has 11 amino acids. The germline V and J ends were trimmed by 6 bases and 0 bases, with 3 bases remaining between them. Germline assignment: CDR1 ENHRY and CDR2 SYGVKD. The CDR3 sequence is CAISSSYEQYF. For the CDR3, the DNA is TGTGCCATCAGCAGCTCCTACGAGCAGTACTTC.

The rearrangement links TRBV4-3 to TRBJ2-1; 14 bases are a match to TRBD2. The CDR3 totals 20 residues. Germline trimming cut 2 bases from V and 3 bases from J; bases unmatched to any gene: 12. CDR1 is LGHNA and CDR2 is YSLEER in the germline V gene. The CDR3 nucleotides read TGCGCCAGCAGCCAACCGGGACTAGCGGGAGACCCGAAGCACTACAATGAGCAGTTCTTC. Translated, it gives CASSQPGLAGDPKHYNEQFF.